The 15 T cell receptor beta chains reported below all come from one sample, sequenced in a study of Graves' ophthalmopathy and Graves' hyperthyroidism. RNA served as the template for amplifying TCR beta CDR3 regions. The library came from an HTBI-primed first-round RT-PCR and a second-round multiplex PCR. TCRdb independently ran MiXCR on the multiplex PCR reads; one entry per CDR3 protein. The sample shows 150,000 to 200,000 distinct CDR3 sequences, around 39% of them seen only once. What was sequenced was peripheral blood. These receptors all stem from a man younger than 45 with Graves' ophthalmopathy.

This clonotype was picked up many times. V and J are TRBV20-1 and TRBJ2-5; D is uncertain. CDR3 length: 12 residues. Trimming left V 4 bases short and J 1 base short, with 7 bases between. In germline, CDR1 is DFQATT, CDR2 SNEGSKA (reference sequence). The CDR3 nucleotides read TGCAGTGCTACTGGGCTCCAAGAGACCCAGTACTTC. It codes for CSATGLQETQYF.

With respect to this clonotype: The junction departs from germline at one end; a sequencing error may be responsible. The chain combines TRBV4-3 with TRBJ1-1; no firm D call. The CDR3 loop spans 15 amino acids. The V gene's germline CDR1 is LGHNA and CDR2 YSLEER. DNA of the CDR3: TGCGCCAGCAGCCCGAGGGCATCCTTGAATACTGAAGCTTTCTTT. It specifies CASSPRASLNTEAFF.

This clonotype was seen ten or more times. This chain joins TRBV7-2 and TRBJ2-2; 7 nucleotides align to TRBD1. J gave up 5 bases and V 3 bases, and 0 bases lay outside the gene matches. Per the germline V gene, CDR1 is SGHTA and CDR2 is FQGNSA. This CDR3 is built from 13 residues. The CDR3: CASSLTGTGELFF. CDR3 DNA sequence: TGTGCCAGCAGCTTGACAGGGACCGGGGAGCTGTTTTTT. The whole variable domain, remainder taken from reference TRBV7-2 and TRBJ2-2, is GAGVSQSPSNKVTEKGKDVELRCDPISGHTALYWYRQSLGQGLEFLIYFQGNSAPDKSGLPSDRFSAERTGGSVSTLTIQRTQQEDSAVYLCASSLTGTGELFFGEGSRLTVL.

The chain employs TRBV20-1 and TRBJ2-5; 8 bases are shared with TRBD2. This CDR3 has 14 residues. Germline V gene lookup returns CDR1 DFQATT and CDR2 SNEGSKA (reference sequence). J gave up 2 bases and V 5 bases, and 7 bases lay outside the gene matches. The chain's CDR3 is CSAGSLAAQETQYF. The DNA of the CDR3 is TGCAGTGCTGGGTCACTAGCGGCACAAGAGACCCAGTACTTC.

This clonotype came up many times. V gene TRBV18 combines with J gene TRBJ1-2; D may be TRBD1 (6 bases). Germline CDR1 KGHSH, CDR2 LQKENI. Trimming pared 5 bases from V and 8 bases from J, leaving 15 bases between. The CDR3 runs to 13 residues. The DNA for the CDR3 is TGTGCCAGCTCAATCGAACAGGGTTTCGGCTACACCTTC. It encodes CASSIEQGFGYTF.

The chain joins TRBV12-3 or TRBV12-4 to TRBJ2-5, with 9 bases matching TRBD2. J gave up 5 bases and V 1 base, and 5 bases lay outside the gene matches. The CDR3 covers 15 residues. CDR3 sequence reads: CASSLGGGARETQYF. The CDR3 DNA follows: TGTGCCAGCAGTTTAGGCGGGGGGGCCCGGGAGACCCAGTACTTC.

This clonotype was found many times. The chain carries TRBV18 and TRBJ2-2; 8 positions agree with TRBD1. The V segment lost 3 bases and the J segment 5 bases; nucleotides outside the gene matches: 5. The CDR3 length is 15 residues. The germline V gene encodes CDR1 KGHSH and CDR2 LQKENI. The CDR3 DNA reads TGTGCCAGCTCACCGTCCAGGGGGCAAACCGGGGAGCTGTTTTTT. Translation gives CASSPSRGQTGELFF.

V and J are TRBV6-2 or TRBV6-3 and TRBJ2-7, with TRBD2 matching 13 bases. J gave up 6 bases and V 6 bases, and 14 bases lay outside the gene matches. This CDR3 contains 17 residues. The V gene's germline CDR1 is MNHEY and CDR2 SVGEGT. In nucleotides, the CDR3 is TGTGCCAGCAGCCCCCCGGTAGGGACTAGCGGGACTCGCGAGCAGTACTTC. Protein sequence: CASSPPVGTSGTREQYF.

This rearrangement joins TRBV27 to TRBJ2-2, with 10 bases that match TRBD2. The junction had 6 bases not matched to a gene; V was cut back by 3 bases and J by 8 bases. This CDR3 is built from 15 residues. Germline V gene data show CDR1 as MNHEY and CDR2 as SMNVEV (reference sequence). This chain's CDR3 is CASSLLAGVRGELFF. The CDR3 DNA sequence: TGTGCCAGCAGTTTGCTAGCGGGAGTAAGGGGGGAGCTGTTTTTT.

In this sample, this clonotype turned up many times. The chain recombines TRBV5-1 with TRBJ1-1; D is unresolved. V lost 2 bases and J lost 1, with 6 bases in between. This CDR3 comprises 13 residues. Germline CDR1 and CDR2: SGHRS and YFSETQ. CDR3 in amino acids: CASSFQRNTEAFF. DNA of the CDR3: TGCGCCAGCAGCTTTCAGAGGAACACTGAAGCTTTCTTT. Based on the CDR3 plus reference TRBV5-1 and TRBJ1-1, the full variable domain is KAGVTQTPRYLIKTRGQQVTLSCSPISGHRSVSWYQQTPGQGLQFLFEYFSETQRNKGNFPGRFSGRQFSNSRSEMNVSTLELGDSALYLCASSFQRNTEAFFGQGTRLTVV.

This chain links TRBV20-1 with TRBJ2-7; no firm D call. Germline V gene data show CDR1 as DFQATT and CDR2 as SNEGSKA (reference sequence). The length of the CDR3 is 14 residues. Trimming shortened V by 4 bases and J by 2 bases, and 15 bases separated the two germline ends. The CDR3 spells CSATGPRSPYEQYF. CDR3 bases: TGCAGTGCTACGGGCCCCCGATCCCCCTACGAGCAGTACTTC.

This clonotype showed up many times. CDR3 nucleotide sequence: TGCAGCGTTGAAGATCATGGGGGCGTCGACACTGAAGCTTTCTTT. This codes for CSVEDHGGVDTEAFF. V and J are TRBV29-1 and TRBJ1-1; D is perhaps TRBD1 (6 bases). CDR1 is SQVTM and CDR2 is ANQGSEA in the germline V gene. This CDR3 is 15 amino acids long. The ends were cut back, 0 bases at V and 3 bases at J, with 14 bases in the middle.

This clonotype occurred a few times. The rearrangement joins TRBV7-2 to TRBJ2-7; TRBD1 agrees at 9 bases. V lost 2 bases to trimming and J lost 5 bases; unmatched junction nucleotides: 7. CDR3 length equals 15 residues. The V gene's germline CDR1 is SGHTA and CDR2 FQGNSA. The CDR3 region has the DNA TGTGCCAGCAGCTTACGGAACAGGGGGCCGGACGAGCAGTACTTC. As protein: CASSLRNRGPDEQYF.

About this clonotype: The junction shows a germline mismatch at one end, possibly a read error. The chain couples TRBV6-1 to TRBJ1-2; TRBD1 matches at 8 bases. Germline V gene sequence: CDR1 MNHNS, CDR2 SASEGT. The CDR3 is made up of 15 amino acids. The CDR3 protein is CASSSQGGFNYGCTF. The DNA for the CDR3 is TGTGCCAGCAGCTCACAGGGGGGCTTTAACTATGGCTGCACCTTC.

This clonotype was observed at least ten times. The chain joins TRBV7-9 to TRBJ1-2, with D perhaps matching TRBD1 (5 bases). Germline CDR1 reads SEHNR; CDR2 reads FQNEAQ (reference sequence). V lost 3 bases, J lost 1 base, and 12 bases lay in between. The CDR3 contains 15 residues. The CDR3 region is CASSFLTAFNYGYTF. CDR3 coding DNA: TGTGCCAGCAGCTTTCTGACAGCCTTTAACTATGGCTACACCTTC.